This TCR beta chain is from a study of neoadjuvant nivolumab and ipilimumab in lung cancer. Germline CDR1 SGHRS, CDR2 YFSETQ. V shed 4 bases, J shed 0 bases, and the junction held 7 bases outside the gene matches. The CDR3 loop spans 17 amino acids. Produced via immunoSEQ multiplex PCR; TCRdb's table is partial and in-frame only. The sample records 40,000 to 55,000 clones, around 88% being singletons. Overall study results and limits: Pretherapy blood TCR richness correlated positively with resected tumor richness.

Details on this clone: Its antigen is as yet unknown.

This receptor was identified in an adult with non-small cell lung cancer. Some clones in this sample may be carry-over from other donors' samples. Source: blood, taken before neoadjuvant nivolumab, alone or with ipilimumab. This chain joins TRBV5-1 and TRBJ2-7, with 13 bases that match TRBD2. The CDR3 is CASSPGTSGTNSYEQYF. The CDR3 DNA reads as TGCGCCAGCAGCCCCGGGACTAGCGGGACCAACTCCTACGAGCAGTACTTC.